This TCR beta chain came from a study of blood T cell repertoires in COVID-19. Repertoires were generated with immunoSEQ multiplex PCR, while TCRdb's copy carries only in-frame clones and drops some. This table has 200,000 to 250,000 clones, about 82% appearing once. The V and J ends lost 8 bases and 2 bases, in that order; junction bases with no gene match: 3. Germline CDR1 is SNHLY and CDR2 is FYNNEI. This CDR3 spans 13 amino acids. Sequencing input: peripheral blood. The TCR was taken from an older woman with active or convalescent COVID-19. The chain links TRBV2 to TRBJ2-3; 8 bases agree with TRBD1. As DNA, the CDR3 is TGTGCCAGCGGGACAGGTCACACAGATACGCAGTATTTT. This sequence encodes CASGTGHTDTQYF.